A selection of T cell receptor beta chains follows, all from one sample in a study of shared T cell receptors in the human thymus. Some clones are missing from TCRdb's copy, which holds only in-frame ones; the method was immunoSEQ multiplex PCR. Among 500,000 to 850,000 clones listed, more than 70% were seen once. These same data were also listed under a study on human thymus T cells.

The sequencing input was thymocytes. The source of these receptors is a boy in the first two years of life with a congenital heart defect. Both conserved end residues are part of each CDR3. The order of the fields is V gene, clone size, D gene, CDR3 length, J gene, CDR3 DNA, CDR3 protein. The D gene is left open where the match is weak. Rows give clone size only sometimes, using once, few, many, or a class for an expanded clone.

v_call: TRBV4-3
clone_size: -
d_call: -
cdr3_length: 18
j_call: TRBJ1-1
cdr3_nt: TGCGCCAGCAGCCAAGATCGGGCCCTGCAGGGATACAACACTGAAGCTTTCTTT
cdr3_aa: CASSQDRALQGYNTEAFF

v_call: TRBV2
clone_size: -
d_call: -
cdr3_length: 19
j_call: TRBJ1-5
cdr3_nt: TGTGCCAGCAGTGAAAGGGGCAGGGAGGTACGCCAAGGCAATCAGCCCCAGCATTTT
cdr3_aa: CASSERGREVRQGNQPQHF

v_call: TRBV5-5
clone_size: -
d_call: TRBD1
cdr3_length: 14
j_call: TRBJ1-2
cdr3_nt: TGTGCCAGCAGCTTGGGGGGACAGGGGGCTGGCTACACCTTC
cdr3_aa: CASSLGGQGAGYTF

v_call: TRBV7-9
clone_size: -
d_call: -
cdr3_length: 17
j_call: TRBJ1-3
cdr3_nt: TGTGCCAGCAGCTGGGGTCCGTGCCGGGGAATTGGAAACACCATATATTTT
cdr3_aa: CASSWGPCRGIGNTIYF

v_call: TRBV7-6
clone_size: few
d_call: -
cdr3_length: 11
j_call: TRBJ2-1
cdr3_nt: TGTGCCAGCATGGCGGGGAATGAGCAGTTCTTC
cdr3_aa: CASMAGNEQFF

v_call: TRBV19
clone_size: few
d_call: TRBD1
cdr3_length: 15
j_call: TRBJ2-7
cdr3_nt: TGTGCCAGTAGTACACCGGGACAGGGTTTCCACGAGCAGTACTTC
cdr3_aa: CASSTPGQGFHEQYF

v_call: TRBV7-6
clone_size: -
d_call: TRBD2
cdr3_length: 15
j_call: TRBJ2-7
cdr3_nt: TGTGCCAGCAGCTTACTAGCGGGGGCCTTCTACGAGCAGTACTTC
cdr3_aa: CASSLLAGAFYEQYF

v_call: TRBV14
clone_size: -
d_call: TRBD1
cdr3_length: 17
j_call: TRBJ2-2
cdr3_nt: TGTGCCAGCGGGTCCTCTACAGGGGGCTCGAACACCGGGGAGCTGTTTTTT
cdr3_aa: CASGSSTGGSNTGELFF

v_call: TRBV10-3
clone_size: -
d_call: TRBD1
cdr3_length: 15
j_call: TRBJ2-7
cdr3_nt: TGTGCCATCAGCTTGGACAGGGGATCCCTTTACGAGCAGTACTTC
cdr3_aa: CAISLDRGSLYEQYF

v_call: TRBV28
clone_size: -
d_call: TRBD1
cdr3_length: 16
j_call: TRBJ2-7
cdr3_nt: TGTGCCAGCAGTTCTCCCGACAGGGGTTTGTCCTACGAGCAGTACTTC
cdr3_aa: CASSSPDRGLSYEQYF

v_call: TRBV14
clone_size: -
d_call: TRBD1
cdr3_length: 17
j_call: TRBJ1-3
cdr3_nt: TGTGCCAGCAGCCCATCCGACAGGGCCGACTCTGGAAACACCATATATTTT
cdr3_aa: CASSPSDRADSGNTIYF

v_call: TRBV6-1
clone_size: few
d_call: -
cdr3_length: 19
j_call: TRBJ1-3
cdr3_nt: TGTGCCAGCAGTGAAGATTGGGGGCAGGGGTACCACTCTGGAAACACCATATATTTT
cdr3_aa: CASSEDWGQGYHSGNTIYF

v_call: TRBV27
clone_size: -
d_call: TRBD1
cdr3_length: 15
j_call: TRBJ2-7
cdr3_nt: TGTGCCAGCAGTCCTCGGACAGGGGGCTACTACGAGCAGTACTTC
cdr3_aa: CASSPRTGGYYEQYF

v_call: TRBV29-1
clone_size: -
d_call: TRBD1
cdr3_length: 13
j_call: TRBJ2-3
cdr3_nt: TGCAGCGTTGACGCGACAGGGACAGATACGCAGTATTTT
cdr3_aa: CSVDATGTDTQYF

v_call: TRBV25-1
clone_size: -
d_call: -
cdr3_length: 12
j_call: TRBJ2-1
cdr3_nt: TGTGCCAGCAGTACCAGGGCCGATGAGCAGTTCTTC
cdr3_aa: CASSTRADEQFF

v_call: TRBV9
clone_size: -
d_call: -
cdr3_length: 17
j_call: TRBJ2-3
cdr3_nt: TGTGCCAGCAGCGTAGAGGCTAGAGCAGCTAGCACAGATACGCAGTATTTT
cdr3_aa: CASSVEARAASTDTQYF

v_call: TRBV7-3
clone_size: -
d_call: -
cdr3_length: 15
j_call: TRBJ2-1
cdr3_nt: TGTGCCAGCAGCTTAGTCCGGGTCAACTACAATGAGCAGTTCTTC
cdr3_aa: CASSLVRVNYNEQFF

v_call: TRBV20-1
clone_size: -
d_call: -
cdr3_length: 10
j_call: TRBJ2-5
cdr3_nt: TGCAGTGCTAGACTGGAGACCCAGTACTTC
cdr3_aa: CSARLETQYF

v_call: TRBV10-1
clone_size: -
d_call: TRBD2
cdr3_length: 18
j_call: TRBJ2-1
cdr3_nt: TGCGCCAGCAGTGTACCTCGGACTAGCGGGAGCGTCCACAATGAGCAGTTCTTC
cdr3_aa: CASSVPRTSGSVHNEQFF

v_call: TRBV27
clone_size: -
d_call: -
cdr3_length: 19
j_call: TRBJ2-1
cdr3_nt: TGTGCCAGCAGTTATAGGGGGCCCGGACTAGCCCCATCCTACAATGAGCAGTTCTTC
cdr3_aa: CASSYRGPGLAPSYNEQFF

v_call: TRBV5-1
clone_size: -
d_call: -
cdr3_length: 16
j_call: TRBJ2-3
cdr3_nt: TGCGCCAGCAGCTTGGCCGTAGAGGGATGCACAGATACGCAGTATTTT
cdr3_aa: CASSLAVEGCTDTQYF

v_call: TRBV5-8
clone_size: -
d_call: TRBD1
cdr3_length: 16
j_call: TRBJ1-4
cdr3_nt: TGTGCCAGCAGCTTGGACAGGGGGCTGGTGGTTGAAAAACTGTTTTTT
cdr3_aa: CASSLDRGLVVEKLFF

v_call: TRBV14
clone_size: -
d_call: -
cdr3_length: 14
j_call: TRBJ1-1
cdr3_nt: TGTGCCAGCAGCCAAGTTTATCAGGGCACTGAAGCTTTCTTT
cdr3_aa: CASSQVYQGTEAFF

v_call: TRBV6-5
clone_size: -
d_call: -
cdr3_length: 14
j_call: TRBJ2-3
cdr3_nt: TGTGCCAGCTCCTTAGGACAGACCACAGATACGCAGTATTTT
cdr3_aa: CASSLGQTTDTQYF

v_call: TRBV7-3
clone_size: -
d_call: TRBD2
cdr3_length: 16
j_call: TRBJ2-7
cdr3_nt: TGTGCCAGCAGCTTGGGCGGGGGGAGGTCTGTCTACGAGCAGTACTTC
cdr3_aa: CASSLGGGRSVYEQYF

v_call: TRBV21-1
clone_size: -
d_call: -
cdr3_length: 17
j_call: TRBJ2-5
cdr3_nt: TGTGCCAGCAGCCAGGACGGACTAGCGGGGTACCAAGAGACCCAGTACTTC
cdr3_aa: CASSQDGLAGYQETQYF

v_call: TRBV5-6
clone_size: -
d_call: -
cdr3_length: 12
j_call: TRBJ1-1
cdr3_nt: TGTGCCAGCAGCTCCCTTGGTCCGGGAGCTTTCTTT
cdr3_aa: CASSSLGPGAFF

v_call: TRBV15
clone_size: -
d_call: TRBD1
cdr3_length: 17
j_call: TRBJ1-6
cdr3_nt: TGTGCCACCAGCAAGGGGGTATTGGGACAGAATAATTCACCCCTCCACTTT
cdr3_aa: CATSKGVLGQNNSPLHF

v_call: TRBV4-3
clone_size: -
d_call: TRBD2
cdr3_length: 16
j_call: TRBJ2-1
cdr3_nt: TGCGCCAGCAGTCCTGGGACTAGCGGGTATTACAATGAGCAGTTCTTC
cdr3_aa: CASSPGTSGYYNEQFF

v_call: TRBV19
clone_size: -
d_call: -
cdr3_length: 15
j_call: TRBJ2-1
cdr3_nt: TGTGCCAGTAGTATAGACCCTCTCACTAGTGATGAGCAGTTCTTC
cdr3_aa: CASSIDPLTSDEQFF

v_call: TRBV9
clone_size: -
d_call: -
cdr3_length: 12
j_call: TRBJ1-6
cdr3_nt: TGTGCCAGCAGCCCAGGGAATTCACCCCTCCACTTT
cdr3_aa: CASSPGNSPLHF

v_call: TRBV4-3
clone_size: once
d_call: -
cdr3_length: 15
j_call: TRBJ2-7
cdr3_nt: TGCGCCAGCAGCCACGATCCCGGTACGATATACGAGCAGTACTTC
cdr3_aa: CASSHDPGTIYEQYF

v_call: TRBV10-3
clone_size: once
d_call: TRBD2
cdr3_length: 14
j_call: TRBJ2-7
cdr3_nt: TGTGCCATCAGTGAGGTTGCGGGAGACTACGAGCAGTACTTC
cdr3_aa: CAISEVAGDYEQYF

v_call: TRBV5-1
clone_size: -
d_call: -
cdr3_length: 17
j_call: TRBJ2-1
cdr3_nt: TGCGCCAGCAGCCCTCTTCGTGGGCTAGCCGCCTACAATGAGCAGTTCTTC
cdr3_aa: CASSPLRGLAAYNEQFF

v_call: TRBV28
clone_size: -
d_call: -
cdr3_length: 13
j_call: TRBJ2-1
cdr3_nt: TGTGCCAGCAGTGACAGCTCCTACAATGAGCAGTTCTTC
cdr3_aa: CASSDSSYNEQFF

v_call: TRBV6-5
clone_size: -
d_call: -
cdr3_length: 14
j_call: TRBJ1-6
cdr3_nt: TGTGCCAGCAGTTACTCGAATGCGGCCTCCCCCCTCCACTTT
cdr3_aa: CASSYSNAASPLHF

v_call: TRBV5-1
clone_size: -
d_call: -
cdr3_length: 14
j_call: TRBJ2-3
cdr3_nt: TGCGCCAGCAGCTTTTACAGGGAAACAGATACGCAGTATTTT
cdr3_aa: CASSFYRETDTQYF

v_call: TRBV5-1
clone_size: -
d_call: -
cdr3_length: 14
j_call: TRBJ1-2
cdr3_nt: TGCGCCAGCAGCTTGGCGGGACATGACTATGGCTACACCTTC
cdr3_aa: CASSLAGHDYGYTF

v_call: TRBV6-5
clone_size: -
d_call: TRBD1
cdr3_length: 15
j_call: TRBJ2-7
cdr3_nt: TGTGCCAGCAGTTACTCACAGGGGATCCCCTACGAGCAGTACTTC
cdr3_aa: CASSYSQGIPYEQYF

v_call: TRBV25-1
clone_size: -
d_call: -
cdr3_length: 10
j_call: TRBJ1-1
cdr3_nt: TGTGCCAGTGGAGACAGCGAAGCTTTCTTT
cdr3_aa: CASGDSEAFF

v_call: TRBV5-1
clone_size: -
d_call: TRBD2
cdr3_length: 16
j_call: TRBJ2-5
cdr3_nt: TGCGCCAGCAGCCCCCCGGGACTAGCGACGAGAGAGACCCAGTACTTC
cdr3_aa: CASSPPGLATRETQYF

v_call: TRBV5-1
clone_size: -
d_call: TRBD1
cdr3_length: 15
j_call: TRBJ2-3
cdr3_nt: TGCGCCAGCAGCTCGGGCGGCAGGGGGCCAGATACGCAGTATTTT
cdr3_aa: CASSSGGRGPDTQYF

v_call: TRBV11-2
clone_size: -
d_call: -
cdr3_length: 20
j_call: TRBJ1-6
cdr3_nt: TGTGCCAGCAGCCTAGAAGACGGTGTCGCCGAGGAGTCCTATAATTCACCCCTCCACTTT
cdr3_aa: CASSLEDGVAEESYNSPLHF

v_call: TRBV28
clone_size: -
d_call: -
cdr3_length: 15
j_call: TRBJ1-1
cdr3_nt: TGTGCCAGCAGTTTCTTTGGGAGTTTCGGCACTGAAGCTTTCTTT
cdr3_aa: CASSFFGSFGTEAFF

v_call: TRBV18
clone_size: -
d_call: -
cdr3_length: 16
j_call: TRBJ1-2
cdr3_nt: TGTGCCAGCACCCACACCAGGGTCCGAGCTAACTATGGCTACACCTTC
cdr3_aa: CASTHTRVRANYGYTF

v_call: TRBV9
clone_size: -
d_call: TRBD2
cdr3_length: 18
j_call: TRBJ2-3
cdr3_nt: TGTGCCAGCAGCGTTTCAACTAGCGGGGGGCCCGGCACAGATACGCAGTATTTT
cdr3_aa: CASSVSTSGGPGTDTQYF

v_call: TRBV5-6
clone_size: few
d_call: -
cdr3_length: 15
j_call: TRBJ1-4
cdr3_nt: TGTGCCAGCAGCCTGAGAGGGCTTACTAATGAAAAACTGTTTTTT
cdr3_aa: CASSLRGLTNEKLFF

v_call: TRBV28
clone_size: -
d_call: -
cdr3_length: 16
j_call: TRBJ1-5
cdr3_nt: TGTGCCAGCAGTGTTGAGGAGGGGAGGGGCAATCAGCCCCAGCATTTT
cdr3_aa: CASSVEEGRGNQPQHF